This T cell receptor beta chain was identified in a study of T cell clonality in common variable immunodeficiency. Broader study findings: Authors noted CVID clonality's cause needs subpopulation repertoire sequencing.

This clone was recorded many times. Its matching antigen is unknown. The read terminates 3 residues ahead of where the CDR3 ends, so the germline J gene completes it. Clones were read by immunoSEQ multiplex PCR, and TCRdb kept only the in-frame ones, dropping some. The sample presents 35,000 or so clones, none singletons. The germline V gene has CDR1 SGHVS and CDR2 FNYEAQ. The CDR3 extends over 17 amino acids. Germline trimming cut 0 bases from V and 0 bases from J; bases unmatched to any gene: 7. What was sequenced was peripheral blood mononuclear cells. The sequence was collected from a person aged 18 to 70 in good health. V gene TRBV7-6 combines with J gene TRBJ1-1; 7 bases are shared with TRBD1. CDR3 amino acids: CASSLAPETGMNTEAFF. CDR3 DNA, as far as it was read: TGTGCCAGCAGCTTAGCGCCAGAGACAGGGATGAACACTGAA.